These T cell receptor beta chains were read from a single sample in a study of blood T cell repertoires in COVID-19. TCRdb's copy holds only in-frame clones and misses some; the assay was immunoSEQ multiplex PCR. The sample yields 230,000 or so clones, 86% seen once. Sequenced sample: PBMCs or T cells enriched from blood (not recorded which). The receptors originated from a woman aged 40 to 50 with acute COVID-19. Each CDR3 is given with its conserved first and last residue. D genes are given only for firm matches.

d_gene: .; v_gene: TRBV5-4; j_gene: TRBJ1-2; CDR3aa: CASSYGLTGIGGYTF; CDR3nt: TGTGCCAGCAGCTACGGACTTACAGGGATAGGGGGCTACACCTTC
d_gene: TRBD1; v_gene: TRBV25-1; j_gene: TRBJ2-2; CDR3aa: CASSALDRGRTGELFF; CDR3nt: TGTGCCAGCAGTGCACTAGACAGGGGGCGGACCGGGGAGCTGTTTTTT
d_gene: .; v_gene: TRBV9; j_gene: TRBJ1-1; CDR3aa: CASSIHRDEGTEAFF; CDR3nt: TGTGCCAGCAGCATACACAGGGATGAGGGCACTGAAGCTTTCTTT
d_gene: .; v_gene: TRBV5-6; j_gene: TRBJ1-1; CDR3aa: CASSLAGRGGNTEAFF; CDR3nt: TGTGCCAGCAGCTTGGCCGGAAGGGGCGGGAACACTGAAGCTTTCTTT
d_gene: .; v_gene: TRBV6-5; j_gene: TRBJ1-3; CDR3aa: CASRAGNSGNTIYF; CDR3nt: TGTGCCAGCAGGGCAGGAAACTCTGGAAACACCATATATTTT
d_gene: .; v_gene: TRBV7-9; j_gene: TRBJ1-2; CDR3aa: CASSSDRTYGYTF; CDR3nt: TGTGCCAGCAGCTCGGACAGAACCTATGGCTACACCTTC
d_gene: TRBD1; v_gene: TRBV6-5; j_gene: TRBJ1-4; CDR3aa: CASRGRTGNEKLFF; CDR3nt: TGTGCCAGCAGAGGACGGACAGGGAATGAAAAACTGTTTTTT
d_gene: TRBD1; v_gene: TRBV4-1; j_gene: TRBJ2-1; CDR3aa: CASSQGGQSSYNEQFF; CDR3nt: TGCGCCAGCAGCCAAGGGGGACAGAGCTCCTACAATGAGCAGTTCTTC
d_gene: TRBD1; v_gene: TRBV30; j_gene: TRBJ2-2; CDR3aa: CAWKLIQGDTGELFF; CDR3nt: TGTGCCTGGAAATTGATACAGGGGGACACCGGGGAGCTGTTTTTT
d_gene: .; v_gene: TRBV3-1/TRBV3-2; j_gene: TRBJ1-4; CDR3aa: CASSQGGVAGAEKLFF; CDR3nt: TGTGCCAGCAGCCAAGGGGGGGTGGCTGGAGCTGAAAAACTGTTTTTT
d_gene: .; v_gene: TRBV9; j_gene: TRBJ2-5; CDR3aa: CASSVGFGQETQYF; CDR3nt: TGTGCCAGCAGCGTAGGATTCGGCCAAGAGACCCAGTACTTC
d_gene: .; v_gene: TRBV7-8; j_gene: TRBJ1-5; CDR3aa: CASSLVADSNQPQHF; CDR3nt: TGTGCCAGCAGCTTAGTGGCGGATAGCAATCAGCCCCAGCATTTT
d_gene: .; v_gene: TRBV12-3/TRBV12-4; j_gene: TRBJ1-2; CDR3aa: CASTGGHGYTF; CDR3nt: TGTGCCAGTACGGGGGGCCATGGCTACACCTTC
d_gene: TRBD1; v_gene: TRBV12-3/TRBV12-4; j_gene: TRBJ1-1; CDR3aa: CASSPETGPEAFF; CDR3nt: TGTGCCAGCAGCCCCGAGACAGGGCCTGAAGCTTTCTTT